The rows below give T cell receptor beta chains drawn from one sample of a study of glioma-infiltrating T cells. MiXCR, run by TCRdb on the multiplex PCR reads, gives a single entry per CDR3 protein. There are about 400,000 distinct CDR3 sequences in the sample; roughly two fifths occur only once, and 12% lies in the top ten. Sample: glioma tissue, nonneoplastic brain tissue, or PBMCs (not recorded which). The receptor set was obtained from a human donor with low-grade glioma or glioblastoma, undergoing nonglioma brain surgery, or in good health (not recorded which). Each CDR3 is given with its conserved first and last residue. Fields, in order: clone size, D gene, J gene, V gene, CDR3 DNA, CDR3 protein. The D gene is left open where the match is weak. Some rows have no size entry. The others give once, few or many, or a class for an expanded clone.

NA | TRBD1 | TRBJ2-7 | TRBV6-1 | TGTGCCAGCACCGGACAGGGGGACGAGCAGTACTTC | CASTGQGDEQYF
NA | NA | TRBJ2-7 | TRBV7-2 | TGTGCCAGCAGCTTAATGCTAGCATCCCACGAGCAGTACTTC | CASSLMLASHEQYF
NA | TRBD1 | TRBJ1-6 | TRBV28 | TGTGCCAGCAGTGGCAGACAGGGGTCAATATATTCACCCCTCCACTTT | CASSGRQGSIYSPLHF
many | NA | TRBJ2-3 | TRBV6-2/TRBV6-3 | TGTGCCAGCAGTTACCCCGGACAGTCTAGCACAGATACGCAGTATTTT | CASSYPGQSSTDTQYF
NA | TRBD2 | TRBJ2-7 | TRBV7-9 | TGTGCCAGCAGCGCCGCCGGGGGGTACGAGCAGTACTTC | CASSAAGGYEQYF
few | TRBD2 | TRBJ2-1 | TRBV6-2/TRBV6-3 | TGTGCCAGCAACCTAGCGGGGGGGATCAATGAGCAGTTCTTC | CASNLAGGINEQFF
NA | NA | TRBJ2-6 | TRBV6-5 | TGTGCCAGCAGTTACCGTCCCGGAGGCTCTGGGGCCAACGTCCTGACTTTC | CASSYRPGGSGANVLTF
NA | NA | TRBJ1-5 | TRBV28 | TGTGCCAGCAGTTTAGGCCCAAGGGAGAGCAATCAGCCCCAGCATTTT | CASSLGPRESNQPQHF
NA | NA | TRBJ1-1 | TRBV11-2 | TGTGCCAGCAGCTTAGCGAACGTGGATATGAACACTGAAGCTTTCTTT | CASSLANVDMNTEAFF
NA | NA | TRBJ2-7 | TRBV27 | TGTGCCAGCAGTTCCCTCCCAAGAGGGCCAAGTGACGAGCAGTACTTC | CASSSLPRGPSDEQYF
NA | NA | TRBJ1-1 | TRBV28 | TGTGCCAGCGATCTGCCACAGGTACAATTTATGAACACTGAAGCTTTCTTT | CASDLPQVQFMNTEAFF
NA | NA | TRBJ1-1 | TRBV2 | TGTGCCAGCAGTGATAGCCGCCTGGTCACTGAAGCTTTCTTT | CASSDSRLVTEAFF
NA | TRBD1 | TRBJ2-1 | TRBV6-6 | TGTGCCAGCAGTTACTGGGGGACAGGGGGCCGGAGTGAGCAGTTCTTC | CASSYWGTGGRSEQFF
NA | TRBD2 | TRBJ2-7 | TRBV11-2 | TGTGCCAGCAGCTGGGGACTAGCGGGTTACGAGCAGTACTTC | CASSWGLAGYEQYF
many | TRBD1 | TRBJ2-1 | TRBV6-6 | TGTGCCAGCAGTTACCCCCCGGGACAGAACTACAATGAGCAGTTCTTC | CASSYPPGQNYNEQFF
few | NA | TRBJ1-1 | TRBV2 | TGTGCCAGCAGCGCAAACCGGTGGACTGAAGCTTTCTTT | CASSANRWTEAFF
many | NA | TRBJ2-1 | TRBV6-1 | TGTGCCAGCTCCCCGGGCGTAAACCCTTACAATGAGCAGTTCTTC | CASSPGVNPYNEQFF
few | TRBD1 | TRBJ1-2 | TRBV2 | TGTGCCAGCAGGGGAGGGACAGCAGACGTTAACTATGGCTACACCTTC | CASRGGTADVNYGYTF
NA | NA | TRBJ2-6 | TRBV7-9 | TGTGCCAGCAGCCCCCGGAGGAGCTCTGGGGTCAACGTCCTGACTTTC | CASSPRRSSGVNVLTF
many | NA | TRBJ2-5 | TRBV4-3 | TGCGCCAGCAGCCATGGTTTCCAAGAGACCCAGTACTTC | CASSHGFQETQYF
NA | NA | TRBJ1-3 | TRBV20-1 | TGCAGTGTGGGGGGAGTTAGTAAGGACACCATATATTTT | CSVGGVSKDTIYF
NA | NA | TRBJ2-7 | TRBV4-1 | TGCGCCAGCAGCCAGGAGACAGGAGGGGAGCAGTACTTC | CASSQETGGEQYF
NA | NA | TRBJ1-2 | TRBV28 | TGTGCCAGTCTCCGGGGGACGGATAACTATGGCTACACCTTC | CASLRGTDNYGYTF
NA | TRBD2 | TRBJ2-1 | TRBV28 | TGTGCCAGCAGTTTCCGCCTCAGCCTAGCGGGAGGGTACAATGAGCAGTTCTTC | CASSFRLSLAGGYNEQFF
NA | NA | TRBJ2-1 | TRBV7-2 | TGTGCCAGCAGCGTGAATACGGGACGTCTTACTGAGCAGTTCTTC | CASSVNTGRLTEQFF
NA | NA | TRBJ2-7 | TRBV7-2 | TGTGCCAGCAGCTTACCTTACTCTCTAGGGCGCTACGAGCAGTACTTC | CASSLPYSLGRYEQYF
NA | NA | TRBJ1-5 | TRBV18 | TGTGCCAGCACAGGGAGGGGCAATCAGCCCCAGCATTTT | CASTGRGNQPQHF
few | NA | TRBJ2-7 | TRBV28 | TGTGCCAGCAGTTTAAGGGGCCGACTAGTCCGCTACGAGCAGTACTTC | CASSLRGRLVRYEQYF
NA | NA | TRBJ1-1 | TRBV7-9 | TGTGCCAGCAGCTTAAATCGATGGACTGAAGCTTTCTTT | CASSLNRWTEAFF
few | NA | TRBJ1-5 | TRBV20-1 | TGCAGTGCTAGGAAGGGTGATGGCAATCAGCCCCAGCATTTT | CSARKGDGNQPQHF
NA | TRBD2 | TRBJ2-3 | TRBV20-1 | TGCAGTGCTAGAGATAGGCCGGGACTAGCGGGGGGAGACGGGACGCAGTATTTT | CSARDRPGLAGGDGTQYF
NA | NA | TRBJ2-1 | TRBV28 | TGTGCCACCAGTTTAGCGGATCTCTCCTACAATGAGCAGTTCTTC | CATSLADLSYNEQFF
few | NA | TRBJ2-5 | TRBV7-6 | TGTGCCAGCCGACCGTTCGGGGCCCAAGAGACCCAGTACTTC | CASRPFGAQETQYF
NA | NA | TRBJ1-2 | TRBV11-2 | TGTGCCAGCAGCTCCGACATTAACTATGGCTACACCTTC | CASSSDINYGYTF
many | TRBD1 | TRBJ2-7 | TRBV12-3/TRBV12-4 | TGTGCCAGCAGTAGACAGGGACGAGACTACGAGCAGTACTTC | CASSRQGRDYEQYF
NA | NA | TRBJ2-7 | TRBV20-1 | TGCAGTGCTAGAGGTCAGGAGGACTACGATCAGTGCTTC | CSARGQEDYDQCF
NA | TRBD1 | TRBJ1-2 | TRBV20-1 | TGCAGTGCTATGATGGCAGGGGGCCGGTATTGCTACACCTTC | CSAMMAGGRYCYTF
few | TRBD2 | TRBJ2-1 | TRBV4-3 | TGCGCCAGCAGCCAAGGACTAGCAAAGACTAATGAGCAGTTCTTC | CASSQGLAKTNEQFF
once | TRBD2 | TRBJ2-7 | TRBV19 | TGTGCCAGTAGTTTCGGGACTAGCGGATTCTACGAGCAGTACTTC | CASSFGTSGFYEQYF
few | NA | TRBJ2-3 | TRBV4-3 | TGCGCCAGCAGCCAACTAGCGCCGAGCACAGATACGCAGTATTTT | CASSQLAPSTDTQYF
once | TRBD2 | TRBJ2-2 | TRBV7-2 | TGTGCCAGCAGCCCCCGGACTAGCGGGAGTTTAGGGAACACCGGGGAGCTGTTTTTT | CASSPRTSGSLGNTGELFF
many | NA | TRBJ2-7 | TRBV11-2 | TGTGCCAGCAGCTTAGGCAGGGCGGACGAGCAGTACTTC | CASSLGRADEQYF
many | NA | TRBJ1-2 | TRBV18 | TGTGCCAGCTCACTTACGAATCGACCTAACTATGGCTACACCTTC | CASSLTNRPNYGYTF
few | NA | TRBJ2-5 | TRBV7-9 | TGTGCCAGCAGCAACCCTCGGGGGGCGGGAGAGACCCAGTACTTC | CASSNPRGAGETQYF